This is a list of T cell receptor beta chains from one sample in a study of blood T cell repertoires in COVID-19. TCRdb's copy holds only in-frame clones and misses some; the assay was immunoSEQ multiplex PCR. The table lists approximately 60,000 clones, 85% to 90% of them singletons. Sequences were obtained from peripheral blood. These receptor sequences come from a man in his fifties or sixties with active COVID-19. The CDR3 runs from the conserved cysteine through the conserved F or W. D genes are given only for firm matches. Only part of the rows carry a size: once, few, many, or a class if the clone is expanded.

d_call j_call clone_size v_call cdr3_nt cdr3_aa
- TRBJ2-5 - TRBV5-4 TGTGCCAGCAGCTCCGGGACCTCAGGGGACCAGTACTTC CASSSGTSGDQYF
TRBD1 TRBJ1-4 - TRBV27 TGTGCCAGCAGGTCAAGGACAGGGCCTAATGAAAAACTGTTTTTT CASRSRTGPNEKLFF
- TRBJ2-7 - TRBV6-1 TGTGCCAGCAGTGAAGCGTCACAGGGTTACGAGCAGTACTTC CASSEASQGYEQYF
- TRBJ1-2 - TRBV18 TGTGCCAGCTCACTAGGGAACAGGCCGGACGGGGGCTACACCTTC CASSLGNRPDGGYTF
- TRBJ1-2 - TRBV20-1 TGCAGTGCTAGTAAAGGGGGGGCCTATGGCTACACCTTC CSASKGGAYGYTF
- TRBJ1-3 few TRBV19 TGTGCCACCAGGCTTTACTCTGGAAACACCATATATTTT CATRLYSGNTIYF
- TRBJ2-5 - TRBV19 TGTGCCAGTAGTAGCGACAGGCAAGAGACCCAGTACTTC CASSSDRQETQYF
- TRBJ2-2 - TRBV19 TGTGCCAGTAGTTCCCCAGGGCGCACCGGGGAGCTGTTTTTT CASSSPGRTGELFF
- TRBJ2-5 - TRBV25-1 TGTGCCAGCAATCCCCTGGGGCCTCAAGAGACCCAGTACTTC CASNPLGPQETQYF
- TRBJ2-2 once TRBV7-8 TGTGCCAGCAGCCCACGCCCTAACGGGGAGCTGTTTTTT CASSPRPNGELFF
- TRBJ2-1 - TRBV5-1 TGCGCCAGCAGCTTGAGGGGTTTTGGGGATGAGCAGTTCTTC CASSLRGFGDEQFF
- TRBJ2-7 once TRBV3-1/TRBV3-2 TGTGCCAGCACCCGAGGACAAACCTACGAGCAGTACTTC CASTRGQTYEQYF
- TRBJ2-5 - TRBV2 TGTGCCATACAGCAGGTGGTGCAAGAGACCCAGTACTTC CAIQQVVQETQYF
- TRBJ2-1 - TRBV27 TGTGCCAGCAGTCTCCAGGGGTACAATGAGCAGTTCTTC CASSLQGYNEQFF
TRBD1 TRBJ2-3 once TRBV5-1 TGCGCCAGCGCGACAGGGAAGCACGGAGATACGCAGTATTTT CASATGKHGDTQYF
- TRBJ1-3 - TRBV19 TGTGCCAGTATGGTGGGGGCAAGTGGAAACACCATATATTTT CASMVGASGNTIYF
TRBD1 TRBJ1-1 - TRBV6-5 TGTGCCAGTGAACGAGGACAGGCGAGGGCTGAAGCTTTCTTT CASERGQARAEAFF
TRBD1 TRBJ1-1 - TRBV25-1 TGTGCCAGCAGGGGACAGGGGATGAACACTGAAGCTTTCTTT CASRGQGMNTEAFF
- TRBJ2-7 - TRBV5-4 TGTGCCAGCAGCCTAAGACTGGCCCCCAGCGAGCAGTACTTC CASSLRLAPSEQYF
TRBD1 TRBJ1-4 - TRBV28 TGTGCCAGCAGTTTAAGGGACAGGGGGCAAAAACTGTTTTTT CASSLRDRGQKLFF
TRBD1 TRBJ2-1 - TRBV6-2/TRBV6-3 TGTGCCAGCAGTTCTTCCCGGGACAGAATTTACAATGAGCAGTTCTTC CASSSSRDRIYNEQFF
TRBD1 TRBJ2-7 - TRBV24-1 TGTGCCACCAGTGAATCCGGGACAGGGGGCTCCTACGAGCAGTACTTC CATSESGTGGSYEQYF
TRBD2 TRBJ2-7 few TRBV29-1 TGCAGCGTGATTAGCGGGAGCTCCTACGAGCAGTACTTC CSVISGSSYEQYF
TRBD1 TRBJ1-2 - TRBV3-1/TRBV3-2 TGTGCCAGCAGCCAGGGGACAGGGGGCGTCTATGGCTACACCTTC CASSQGTGGVYGYTF
TRBD1 TRBJ2-2 - TRBV24-1 TGTGCCACCAGTGATGGGGACAGGGGGAACACCGGGGAGCTGTTTTTT CATSDGDRGNTGELFF
- TRBJ1-2 - TRBV9 TGTGCCAGCAGCGACAGGGAAGGGGGAAAGGGCTACACCTTC CASSDREGGKGYTF
- TRBJ2-3 - TRBV14 TGTGCCAGCAGCCTGCTGACTGGAGATACGCAGTATTTT CASSLLTGDTQYF
- TRBJ2-5 few TRBV5-6 TGTGCCAGCAGCCCTGAGGGGGGGCAACCATTCCAAGAGACCCAGTACTTC CASSPEGGQPFQETQYF
- TRBJ2-1 once TRBV3-1/TRBV3-2 TGTGCCAGCAGCCAAGATCTAGTGCATTTACAGTTCTTC CASSQDLVHLQFF
- TRBJ2-7 once TRBV9 TGTGCCAGCAGCGATACCTACGAGCAGTACTTC CASSDTYEQYF
TRBD2 TRBJ2-5 - TRBV5-4 TGTGCCAGCAGCTTGGCACTAGCGGGAGTTCGGCAAGAGACCCAGTACTTC CASSLALAGVRQETQYF
TRBD1 TRBJ2-2 - TRBV6-6 TGTGCCAGCGGCCCCAAGGACAGGGTGGGCACCGGGGAGCTGTTTTTT CASGPKDRVGTGELFF
- TRBJ2-4 few TRBV12-3/TRBV12-4 TGTGCCAGCTCCGGGAGACTCCGGAACATTCAGTACTTC CASSGRLRNIQYF
- TRBJ1-1 - TRBV10-1 TGCGCCAGCAGTGAGTCATCGGACACTGAAGCTTTCTTT CASSESSDTEAFF
TRBD2 TRBJ2-7 - TRBV7-2 TGTGCCAGCAGCTTGAAGGGACTAGGTCCATACGAGCAGTACTTC CASSLKGLGPYEQYF
TRBD1 TRBJ2-5 - TRBV18 TGTGCCAGCTCCCCCCGGCAGGGGGCAGGCGAGACCCAGTACTTC CASSPRQGAGETQYF
- TRBJ1-5 - TRBV30 TGTGCCTGGAGTGCGACTCCGGAGTTACCCCAGCATTTT CAWSATPELPQHF
- TRBJ2-7 - TRBV4-3 TGCGCCAGCAGCCCATGGACTGAGTACGAGCAGTACTTC CASSPWTEYEQYF
- TRBJ2-3 - TRBV7-9 TGTGCCAGCAACGGGTGGGAGGCCCGCACAGATACGCAGTATTTT CASNGWEARTDTQYF
TRBD2 TRBJ2-3 - TRBV13 TGTGCCAGCAGTTCCTCCTGGCTAGCGGGGGAAGATACGCAGTATTTT CASSSSWLAGEDTQYF
- TRBJ1-1 - TRBV4-2 TGTGCCAGCAGCCAAAATTACCGGGACACTGAAGCTTTCTTT CASSQNYRDTEAFF
TRBD1 TRBJ1-2 - TRBV3-1/TRBV3-2 TGTGCCAGCAGCCGGGACAGGTACGGGGATGGCTACACCTTC CASSRDRYGDGYTF
TRBD2 TRBJ2-7 - TRBV4-2 TGTGCCAGCAGCCCCCTGTCTAGCGGGGGTTTGGACGAGCAGTACTTC CASSPLSSGGLDEQYF
TRBD2 TRBJ2-5 - TRBV9 TGTGCCAGCAGCCCCAGGGAGGGCGGGGGGGCCGGAGAGACCCAGTACTTC CASSPREGGGAGETQYF
- TRBJ1-1 - TRBV2 TGTGCCAGCACCGTACAGGGCGGTTTGTCTGAAGCTTTCTTT CASTVQGGLSEAFF
TRBD2 TRBJ2-3 - TRBV3-1/TRBV3-2 TGTGCCAGCAGCCAAGAGGTCGGGGGGGGAGGCACAGATACGCAGTATTTT CASSQEVGGGGTDTQYF
- TRBJ2-7 once TRBV7-7 TGTGCTAGCAGCTTAGCCGAAGGACAGGAGCAGTACTTC CASSLAEGQEQYF
- TRBJ1-2 - TRBV11-2 TGTGCCAGCAGCTTAGATACAGGGTTCGGGGGCTACACCTTC CASSLDTGFGGYTF
- TRBJ2-2 - TRBV6-6 TGTGCCAGCAGTAGGGGGGGGACGGCGAACACCGGGGAGCTGTTTTTT CASSRGGTANTGELFF
TRBD1 TRBJ2-7 - TRBV28 TGTGCCAGCAGGCGCCGACAGGGGCGCTACGAGCAGTACTTC CASRRRQGRYEQYF
- TRBJ2-1 - TRBV6-6 TGTGCCAGCAGCCTCTTGGGCGCCCAGGACTCCAATGAGCAGTTCTTC CASSLLGAQDSNEQFF
TRBD2 TRBJ2-7 - TRBV5-4 TGTGCCAGCAGCCCGGGACTAGCTGTCTACGAGCAGTACTTC CASSPGLAVYEQYF
TRBD2 TRBJ2-3 - TRBV20-1 TGCAGTGCTAGTGATCGGCGGGAGCCCACAGATACGCAGTATTTT CSASDRREPTDTQYF
- TRBJ2-7 - TRBV28 TGTGCCAGCCTCGGGCGGGGAGTGAGGACCTACGAGCAGTACTTC CASLGRGVRTYEQYF